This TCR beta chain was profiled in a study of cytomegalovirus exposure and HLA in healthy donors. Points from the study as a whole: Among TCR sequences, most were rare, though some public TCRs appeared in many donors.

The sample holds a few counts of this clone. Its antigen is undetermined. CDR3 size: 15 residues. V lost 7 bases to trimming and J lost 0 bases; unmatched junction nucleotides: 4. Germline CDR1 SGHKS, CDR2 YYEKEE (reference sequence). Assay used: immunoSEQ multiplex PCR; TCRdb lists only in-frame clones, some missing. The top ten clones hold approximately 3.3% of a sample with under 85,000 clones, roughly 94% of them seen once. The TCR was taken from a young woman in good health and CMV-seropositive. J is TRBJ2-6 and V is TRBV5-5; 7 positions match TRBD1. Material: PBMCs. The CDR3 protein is CASSGTASGANVLTF. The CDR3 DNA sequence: TGTGCCAGCTCAGGGACAGCCTCTGGGGCCAACGTCCTGACTTTC.